A single sample gave rise to the 13 T cell receptor beta chains below, sequenced in a study. TCRdb reprocessed the RT-PCR reads with MiXCR, giving one entry per CDR3 protein. The sample contains fewer than 800,000 distinct CDR3 sequences, 11% to 15% of which appear only once. The source material was memory CD4+ T cells from blood. The receptors originated from a female donor in good health, serving as a healthy control.

This clonotype was seen a handful of times. The chain combines TRBV20-1 with TRBJ2-5, with D perhaps matching TRBD2 (5 bases). V dropped 6 bases and J dropped 6 bases, with 17 bases sitting between them. CDR3 length: 13 residues. The V gene's germline CDR1 is DFQATT and CDR2 SNEGSKA (reference sequence). The CDR3 spells CSASAETTKTQYF. The CDR3 bases are TGCAGTGCCTCCGCCGAGACTACCAAGACCCAGTACTTC.

This clonotype was seen many times. The V gene is TRBV5-1, the J gene TRBJ2-1; 10 bases agree with TRBD2. This CDR3 comprises 15 residues. Germline CDR1 reads SGHRS; CDR2 reads YFSETQ. V was clipped by 0 bases and J by 5 bases; unmatched bases: 2. The CDR3 reads CASSLGTSGDNEQFF. The CDR3 nucleotides read TGCGCCAGCAGCTTGGGGACTAGCGGAGACAATGAGCAGTTCTTC.

The CDR3 DNA follows: TGTGCCAGCAGCCCCGGGACTAGTGGTGAGCAGTACTTC. Protein: CASSPGTSGEQYF. This chain links TRBV28 with TRBJ2-7, with TRBD2 matching 8 bases. The CDR3 runs to 13 residues. Germline CDR1 MDHEN, CDR2 SYDVKM. Trimming removed 6 bases from V and 7 bases from J; junction bases left unmatched: 8.

The genes are TRBV7-2 and TRBJ1-3; perhaps TRBD1 as D (5 bases). The CDR3 length is 15 residues. CDR1 is SGHTA, CDR2 FQGNSA, per germline. Between the trimmed V and J ends, which lost 5 bases and 4 bases, there was a span of 15 bases. CDR3 DNA sequence: TGTGCCAGCAGCCTCCAGATGGGGGGAGGAAACACCATATATTTT. Its translation: CASSLQMGGGNTIYF. The full variable domain, its missing parts supplied by reference TRBV7-2 and TRBJ1-3, is GAGVSQSPSNKVTEKGKDVELRCDPISGHTALYWYRQSLGQGLEFLIYFQGNSAPDKSGLPSDRFSAERTGGSVSTLTIQRTQQEDSAVYLCASSLQMGGGNTIYFGEGSWLTVV.

The J gene is TRBJ2-2, the V gene TRBV5-1, with 13 bases identical to TRBD2. V dropped 4 bases and J dropped 6; count of bases not matched to a gene: 12. From germline, CDR1 is SGHRS and CDR2 YFSETQ. The CDR3 is made up of 18 amino acids. This CDR3 reads CASSQGLAGVGGAGELFF. The CDR3 DNA follows: TGCGCCAGCAGCCAAGGACTAGCGGGAGTAGGGGGCGCCGGGGAGCTGTTTTTT.

This clonotype has a handful of counts. The chain is built from TRBV5-6 and TRBJ1-1; 7 nucleotides match TRBD1. V was pared by 5 bases and J by 0 bases, with 16 bases of the junction left unmatched. The CDR3 consists of 18 residues. Germline loops: CDR1 SGHDT, CDR2 YYEEEE. DNA of the CDR3: TGTGCCAGCAGGGGCCCCGGGACAGCATCCTTTTTGAACACTGAAGCTTTCTTT. As protein: CASRGPGTASFLNTEAFF. The full variable domain, with the rest looked up from reference TRBV5-6 and TRBJ1-1, is DAGVTQSPTHLIKTRGQQVTLRCSPKSGHDTVSWYQQALGQGPQFIFQYYEEEERQRGNFPDRFSGHQFPNYSSELNVNALLLGDSALYLCASRGPGTASFLNTEAFFGQGTRLTVV.

This clonotype was recorded many times. The gene calls are TRBV5-1 and TRBJ1-1; the D gene is possibly TRBD1 (6 bases). The ends were cut back, 4 bases at V and 4 bases at J, with 14 bases in the middle. The V gene's germline CDR1 is SGHRS and CDR2 YFSETQ. The CDR3 is made up of 14 amino acids. The CDR3 region is CASSLDRPGTEAFF. The CDR3 nucleotides read TGCGCCAGCAGCCTTGACAGGCCGGGCACTGAAGCTTTCTTT.

This clonotype has a handful of counts. This chain's CDR3 is CAISVALDQPQHF. DNA for the CDR3: TGTGCCATCAGTGTAGCTTTAGATCAGCCCCAGCATTTT. The gene calls are TRBV10-3 and TRBJ1-5; no clear D. This CDR3 region has 13 residues. Deletions cut 4 bases from V and 5 bases from J, with 9 bases between. CDR1 and CDR2 from the germline V gene are ENHRY and SYGVKD.

Of note for this clonotype: Being one base from a much bigger clone, this may be a read error. This chain connects TRBV7-2 to TRBJ1-2, with TRBD1 matching 7 bases. V lost 5 bases, J lost 4 bases, and 13 bases stayed unmatched. This CDR3 spans 16 amino acids. CDR1 SGHTA and CDR2 FQGNSA come from the germline V gene. In DNA, the CDR3 is TGTGCCAGCAGCATCCAAAGGTGGACAGGCGCCTATGGCTACACCTTC. It translates to CASSIQRWTGAYGYTF.

The chain uses TRBV5-1 and TRBJ2-3, with D unresolved. This CDR3 region has 13 residues. Trimming cost V 7 bases and J 1 base, with 10 bases left between them. Germline V gene sequence: CDR1 SGHRS, CDR2 YFSETQ. CDR3: CASLLPGTDTQYF. CDR3 in DNA: TGCGCCAGCCTCCTCCCTGGCACAGATACGCAGTATTTT.

This clonotype has ten or more counts. The rearrangement links TRBV5-1 to TRBJ2-2, with D uncertain. This CDR3 has 13 residues. Trimming took off 0 bases at V and 3 bases at J, with 3 bases between the two ends. The germline V gene has CDR1 SGHRS and CDR2 YFSETQ. CDR3 nucleotide sequence: TGCGCCAGCAGCTTGGGACACACCGGGGAGCTGTTTTTT. Protein: CASSLGHTGELFF.

This clonotype was seen at least ten times. The chain is built from TRBV7-9 and TRBJ2-3; 10 bases fit TRBD2. V was pared by 5 bases and J by 11 bases, with 16 bases of the junction left unmatched. Looked up from germline, CDR1 is SEHNR and CDR2 is FQNEAQ (reference sequence). The CDR3 loop spans 16 amino acids. CDR3: CASSPRTSGPPELQYF. Written as DNA, the CDR3 is TGTGCCAGCAGCCCTCGGACTAGCGGACCCCCTGAGCTGCAGTATTTT.

With regard to this clonotype: A much larger clone differs by one base, so this may be a read error. The chain combines TRBV10-3 with TRBJ1-1; a possible D gene is TRBD1 (6 bases). The CDR3 extends over 15 amino acids. The V and J ends lost 5 bases and 0 bases respectively, with 13 bases between them. Germline V gives CDR1 ENHRY, CDR2 SYGVKD. CDR3 region: CAISRGGQLNTEAFF. In DNA form, the CDR3 reads TGTGCCATCAGTAGGGGGGGGCAGCTGAACACTGAAGCTTTCTTT.